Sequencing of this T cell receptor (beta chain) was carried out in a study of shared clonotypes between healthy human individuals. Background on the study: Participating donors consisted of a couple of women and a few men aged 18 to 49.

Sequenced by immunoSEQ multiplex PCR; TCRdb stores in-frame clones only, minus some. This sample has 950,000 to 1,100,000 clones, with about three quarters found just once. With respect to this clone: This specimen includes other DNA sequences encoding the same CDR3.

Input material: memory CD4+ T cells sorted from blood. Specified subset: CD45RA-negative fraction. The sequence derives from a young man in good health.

This chain's CDR3 is CASSVGGSYEQYF. CDR3 bases: TGTGCCAGCAGCGTAGGAGGCAGCTACGAGCAGTACTTC. The rearrangement links TRBV9 to TRBJ2-7; D ambiguous. The CDR3 is 13 amino acids. V gave up 0 bases and J gave up 3 bases, with 7 bases separating them. Germline V gives CDR1 SGDLS, CDR2 YYNGEE.